Listed here are 5 T cell receptor beta chains from one sample, sequenced in a study of T cells in Graves' hyperthyroidism and ophthalmopathy (dated by TCRdb to the late 2010s). The method was multiplex PCR. Instrument used: Illumina HiSeq 2000. The TCR beta CDR3 regions were amplified from the RNA transcripts. A first-round RT-PCR of the TCR CDR3 used the HTBI primer set with the Qiagen OneStep RT-PCR kit. TCRdb reprocessed the public reads (quality trimming at Q25 with fastp, clone calling with MiXCR) and kept in-frame beta chains. Entries are consolidated by CDR3 protein sequence, retaining the most common genes and DNA. The table for this sample lists approximately 380,000 distinct CDR3 sequences; about 18% of them were counted only once. The ten largest account for 3.5% to 4% of the sample. Sequenced: blood. Receptor source: a woman aged 18 to 35 with Graves' hyperthyroidism.

Remarks on this clonotype: Germline and junction disagree at one end, which may indicate a read error. This CDR3 is CASSISGNGELCF. CDR3 bases: TGTGCCAGTAGTATCTCGGGTAACGGGGAGCTGTGTTTT. The chain links TRBV19 to TRBJ2-2, with a tentative D call TRBD2 (5 bases). From germline, CDR1 is LNHDA and CDR2 SQIVND (reference sequence). The CDR3 has 13 amino acids.

This clonotype showed up just a few times. The J gene is TRBJ2-2, the V gene TRBV12-3 or TRBV12-4, with 14 positions matching TRBD2. The ends lost 2 bases at V and 4 bases at J; junction bases unmatched: 9. The CDR3 consists of 19 residues. CDR3 bases: TGTGCCAGCAGTTTATTTCGACTAGCGGGGGGGCCGGGCACCGGGGAGCTGTTTTTT. Translated: CASSLFRLAGGPGTGELFF.

This clonotype showed up many times. The rearrangement uses TRBV20-1 and TRBJ2-5; 8 bases align to TRBD1. The germline CDR1 and CDR2 sequences are DFQATT and SNEGSKA (reference sequence). The CDR3 is 13 residues long. Losses at the gene ends were 5 bases for V and 5 bases for J; bases not matched to a gene: 7. DNA for the CDR3: TGCAGTGCTGACCGGACAGGGCGCGAGACCCAGTACTTC. Protein: CSADRTGRETQYF.

This clonotype was counted only a few times. The chain is built from TRBV24-1 and TRBJ2-3, with D maybe TRBD2 (6 bases). The CDR3 length is 17 residues. CDR1 and CDR2 from the germline V gene are KGHDR and SFDVKD. V shed 0 bases and J shed 1 base, with 13 bases lying between them. The CDR3 region is CATSDLNGGFGTDTQYF. In DNA, the CDR3 is TGTGCCACCAGTGATTTGAACGGGGGTTTCGGCACAGATACGCAGTATTTT.

The chain uses TRBV5-1 and TRBJ2-7, with a tentative D call TRBD1 (5 bases). From germline, CDR1 is SGHRS and CDR2 YFSETQ. This CDR3 is built from 14 residues. The V gene lost 4 bases and the J gene lost 0 bases, with 11 bases spanning the gap. Here the CDR3 DNA reads TGCGCCAGCAGCACAAACAGGTTCTCCTACGAGCAGTACTTC. It encodes CASSTNRFSYEQYF.